Below, 24 T cell receptor beta chains from the same sample are listed, as sequenced in a study of T cell responses to AZD1222 COVID-19 vaccine. Assay used: immunoSEQ multiplex PCR; TCRdb lists only in-frame clones, some missing. The sample has 150,000 to 200,000 clones; approximately 90% are singletons. This material consisted of peripheral blood, taken on day 0 of AZD1222 vaccination. The receptor source for this set is an adult in good health.

The chain joins TRBV5-4 to TRBJ2-3; the D is unclear. V shed 3 bases and J shed 0 bases, with 8 bases lying between them. The CDR3 loop spans 14 amino acids. Germline-derived CDR1 and CDR2 are SGHNT and YYREEE (reference sequence). The CDR3 DNA reads as TGTGCCAGCAGCTCTAAGACTAGCACAGATACGCAGTATTTT. Encoded protein: CASSSKTSTDTQYF.

This clone was detected once. The V gene is TRBV7-8, the J gene TRBJ2-1; TRBD2 might be the D (6 bases). The CDR3 loop spans 15 amino acids. V lost 5 bases, J lost 8 bases, and 19 bases lay in between. Germline V gene sequence: CDR1 SGHVS, CDR2 FQNEAQ. CDR3 bases: TGTGCCAGCAGCACCGGGACTTCCCAAATCGATGAGCAGTTCTTC. It specifies CASSTGTSQIDEQFF.

The chain links TRBV19 to TRBJ1-1, with TRBD1 as a possible D gene (6 bases). The CDR3 loop spans 15 amino acids. Looked up from germline, CDR1 is LNHDA and CDR2 is SQIVND (reference sequence). V shed 1 base and J shed 1 base, with 10 bases lying between them. The CDR3: CASSIVGGPNTEAFF. The CDR3 DNA follows: TGTGCCAGTAGTATAGTTGGGGGGCCGAACACTGAAGCTTTCTTT. The full variable domain, completed using reference TRBV19 and TRBJ1-1, is DGGITQSPKYLFRKEGQNVTLSCEQNLNHDAMYWYRQDPGQGLRLIYYSQIVNDFQKGDIAEGYSVSREKKESFPLTVTSAQKNPTAFYLCASSIVGGPNTEAFFGQGTRLTVV.

The genes are TRBV3-1 (or the pseudogene TRBV3-2) and TRBJ1-2, with D possibly matching TRBD1 (6 bases). Germline assignment: CDR1 LGHDT and CDR2 YNNKEL (reference sequence). Between the trimmed V and J ends, which lost 3 bases and 3 bases, there was a span of 8 bases. CDR3 length equals 13 residues. CDR3: CASSQGGHYGYTF. For the CDR3, the DNA is TGTGCCAGCAGCCAGGGGGGGCACTATGGCTACACCTTC.

V usage is TRBV19 and J usage is TRBJ1-1; D is ambiguous. V was pared by 6 bases and J by 6 bases, with 8 bases between. CDR3 length: 11 residues. Germline CDR1 LNHDA, CDR2 SQIVND (reference sequence). In DNA, the CDR3 is TGTGCCAGTAGGGCTGGGGCTGAAGCTTTCTTT. It is translated as CASRAGAEAFF. The entire variable domain, with the rest obtained from reference TRBV19 and TRBJ1-1, is as follows: DGGITQSPKYLFRKEGQNVTLSCEQNLNHDAMYWYRQDPGQGLRLIYYSQIVNDFQKGDIAEGYSVSREKKESFPLTVTSAQKNPTAFYLCASRAGAEAFFGQGTRLTVV.

The chain has TRBV5-8 and TRBJ1-6; 7 nucleotides line up with TRBD1. There are 14 residues in the CDR3. Germline-derived CDR1 and CDR2 are SGHTS and YDEGEE. V lost 4 bases, J lost 6 bases, and 4 bases stayed unmatched. As DNA, the CDR3 is TGTGCCAGCAGCCGCCAGGGGGTTAATTCACCCCTCCACTTT. Encoded protein: CASSRQGVNSPLHF.

This chain connects TRBV13 to TRBJ2-3; TRBD2 matches 12 bases. V gave up 5 bases and J gave up 6 bases; unmatched junction bases: 9. This CDR3 comprises 16 residues. From germline, CDR1 is PRHDT and CDR2 FYEKMQ (reference sequence). The CDR3 reads CASSDTSGGSQDTQYF. The CDR3 region has the DNA TGTGCCAGCAGCGACACTAGCGGGGGGTCGCAGGATACGCAGTATTTT.

The rearrangement uses TRBV20-1 and TRBJ1-2; D perhaps matches TRBD1 (6 bases). The CDR3 totals 11 residues. V was cut by 6 bases and J by 4 bases, with 9 bases left in between. Germline V lookup: CDR1 DFQATT, CDR2 SNEGSKA (reference sequence). Here the CDR3 DNA reads TGCAGTGCCGGACAGTTCTATGGCTACACCTTC. Its translation is CSAGQFYGYTF.

The chain has TRBV19 and TRBJ2-1; D unclear. The germline V gene has CDR1 LNHDA and CDR2 SQIVND (reference sequence). CDR3 length equals 17 residues. V lost 2 bases and J 3 bases, leaving 17 bases between the germline ends. CDR3 residues: CASSILILGQDYNEQFF. Written as DNA, the CDR3 is TGTGCCAGTAGTATATTAATCCTAGGGCAGGACTACAATGAGCAGTTCTTC. Combining the CDR3 with reference TRBV19 and TRBJ2-1 gives the whole variable domain DGGITQSPKYLFRKEGQNVTLSCEQNLNHDAMYWYRQDPGQGLRLIYYSQIVNDFQKGDIAEGYSVSREKKESFPLTVTSAQKNPTAFYLCASSILILGQDYNEQFFGPGTRLTVL.

This clone has just a few counts. The chain combines TRBV30 with TRBJ1-2; D is unclear. The germline CDR1 and CDR2 sequences are GTSNPN and SVGIG (reference sequence). Deletions cut 2 bases from V and 7 bases from J, with 11 bases between. The CDR3 totals 12 residues. Here the CDR3 DNA reads TGTGCCTGGAGTTCGAGCGTCGGTGGCTACACCTTC. Translating it yields CAWSSSVGGYTF. Using reference TRBV30 and TRBJ1-2 for the parts outside the CDR3, the full variable domain is SQTIHQWPATLVQPVGSPLSLECTVEGTSNPNLYWYRQAAGRGLQLLFYSVGIGQISSEVPQNLSASRPQDRQFILSSKKLLLSDSGFYLCAWSSSVGGYTFGSGTRLTVV.

The chain uses TRBV6-5 and TRBJ2-1; 10 bases fit TRBD1. The CDR3 has 13 residues. Germline V gene data show CDR1 as MNHEY and CDR2 as SVGAGI. The trim removed 8 bases at V and 9 bases at J, leaving 7 bases unmatched. This CDR3 reads CASAGTGDIEQFF. DNA of the CDR3: TGTGCCAGCGCCGGGACAGGGGATATTGAGCAGTTCTTC.

V usage is TRBV5-4 and J usage is TRBJ2-2, with D perhaps TRBD1 or TRBD2 (5 bases each). Germline-derived CDR1 and CDR2 are SGHNT and YYREEE (reference sequence). The CDR3 is 16 amino acids. Trimming cost V 6 bases and J 7 bases, with 22 bases left between them. In DNA form, the CDR3 reads TGTGCCAGCACGATGTGGGGGAATAAGGAGTTCGGGGAGCTGTTTTTT. It translates to CASTMWGNKEFGELFF.

The chain's CDR3 is CASSANRGLGGELFF. CDR3 nucleotides: TGTGCCAGCAGCGCAAACAGGGGGCTAGGCGGGGAGCTGTTTTTT. The chain recombines TRBV7-3 with TRBJ2-2; 9 bases match TRBD1. Unmatched junction bases numbered 8, after V lost 5 bases and J lost 7 bases. Germline V gene lookup returns CDR1 SGHTA and CDR2 FQGTGA. CDR3 length equals 15 residues.

This sequence joins TRBV7-9 and TRBJ2-5; the D is unclear. Trimming took off 6 bases at V and 5 bases at J, with 13 bases between the two ends. The CDR3 runs 13 residues. Germline V gene data show CDR1 as SEHNR and CDR2 as FQNEAQ (reference sequence). The CDR3: CASSHPLTETQYF. Written as DNA, the CDR3 is TGTGCCAGCAGTCATCCGCTGACTGAGACCCAGTACTTC.

The chain couples TRBV27 to TRBJ1-1, with 7 nucleotides matching TRBD1. The CDR3 loop spans 15 amino acids. Germline trimming cut 3 bases from V and 1 base from J; bases unmatched to any gene: 5. Germline-derived CDR1 and CDR2 are MNHEY and SMNVEV (reference sequence). In DNA form, the CDR3 reads TGTGCCAGCAGTTTTCTCGACAGGGCGAACACTGAAGCTTTCTTT. It yields the protein CASSFLDRANTEAFF.

J is TRBJ2-3 and V is TRBV24-1; possibly TRBD1 for D (7 bases). Germline V lookup: CDR1 KGHDR, CDR2 SFDVKD. The CDR3 covers 16 residues. The V gene lost 3 bases and the J gene lost 2 bases, with 14 bases spanning the gap. The CDR3 DNA is TGTGCCACCAGTGATCAACGGGGGACAGCCACAGATACGCAGTATTTT. Protein: CATSDQRGTATDTQYF.

The rearrangement uses TRBV2 and TRBJ1-4, with D tentatively TRBD1 (6 bases). The germline V gene encodes CDR1 SNHLY and CDR2 FYNNEI. Trimming removed 1 base from V and 7 bases from J, with 13 bases in between. The CDR3 has 15 residues. This CDR3 reads CASSEGGGGGEKLFF. CDR3 coding DNA: TGTGCCAGCAGTGAAGGGGGGGGCGGAGGTGAAAAACTGTTTTTT.

This chain links TRBV27 with TRBJ2-7; D is possibly TRBD2 (5 bases). Germline V gene lookup returns CDR1 MNHEY and CDR2 SMNVEV (reference sequence). V was cut by 5 bases and J by 5 bases, with 16 bases left in between. This CDR3 spans 14 amino acids. The CDR3 loop is CASSPPGNYHEQYV. Here the CDR3 DNA reads TGTGCCAGCAGTCCCCCGGGAAATTACCACGAGCAGTACGTC.

The DNA for the CDR3 is TGTGCCACCAGCAGTGGGCTTGAGGAGCGGCCCACAGATACGCAGTATTTT. Protein: CATSSGLEERPTDTQYF. J is TRBJ2-3 and V is TRBV15, with D tentatively TRBD2 (5 bases). Germline CDR1 is LNHNV and CDR2 is YYDKDF (reference sequence). Between the trimmed V and J ends, which lost 3 bases and 2 bases, there was a span of 18 bases. The CDR3 length is 17 residues. The full variable domain, rest sourced from reference TRBV15 and TRBJ2-3, is DAMVIQNPRYQVTQFGKPVTLSCSQTLNHNVMYWYQQKSSQAPKLLFHYYDKDFNNEADTPDNFQSRRPNTSFCFLDIRSPGLGDTAMYLCATSSGLEERPTDTQYFGPGTRLTVL.

In its sample, this clone was seen once. This chain connects TRBV9 to TRBJ2-5, with D maybe TRBD2 (7 bases). CDR1 SGDLS and CDR2 YYNGEE come from the germline V gene. V was shortened by 5 bases and J by 5 bases, with 16 bases between the two germline ends. CDR3 length: 14 residues. CDR3 nucleotides: TGTGCCAGCAGTTGGAGGGGGGGCCCGGAGACCCAGTACTTC. Translated, it gives CASSWRGGPETQYF.

This chain joins TRBV27 and TRBJ2-7; no reliable D call. Per germline, CDR1 MNHEY and CDR2 SMNVEV (reference sequence). CDR3 length: 17 amino acids. Trimming removed 3 bases at V and 2 bases at J, with 20 bases between. The CDR3 DNA sequence: TGTGCCAGCAGTTTTATCGGCGCCGATAAAGGAACCTACGAGCAGTACTTC. Encoded protein: CASSFIGADKGTYEQYF.

On this clone itself: One end of the junction varies from germline; a read error may be responsible. The V gene is TRBV6-1, the J gene TRBJ1-1, with D unclear. The CDR3 has 13 residues. CDR1 and CDR2 from the germline V gene are MNHNS and SASEGT. This chain's CDR3 is CASREDMNTEAFF. In DNA form, the CDR3 reads TGTGCCAGCAGAGAAGACATGAACACTGAAGCTTTCTTT.

V and J are TRBV11-2 and TRBJ2-2, with unresolved D. Germline V CDR1 and CDR2: SGHAT, FQNNGV. Deletions cut 5 bases from V and 5 bases from J, with 6 bases between. CDR3 length: 12 residues. The CDR3 DNA reads as TGTGCCAGCAGCCCCGGGACCGGGGAGCTGTTTTTT. This encodes CASSPGTGELFF. Full variable domain (remainder filled in from reference TRBV11-2 and TRBJ2-2): EAGVAQSPRYKIIEKRQSVAFWCNPISGHATLYWYQQILGQGPKLLIQFQNNGVVDDSQLPKDRFSAERLKGVDSTLKIQPAKLEDSAVYLCASSPGTGELFFGEGSRLTVL.

This clone was observed a single time. This chain connects TRBV30 to TRBJ2-6, with 7 positions matching TRBD2. CDR3 length: 15 residues. Trimming at V came to 8 bases and at J to 2 bases, leaving 9 bases not matched to a gene. Germline V gene lookup returns CDR1 GTSNPN and CDR2 SVGIG (reference sequence). CDR3 residues: CAGGGFRTGANVLTF. The CDR3 bases are TGTGCCGGGGGGGGTTTCCGGACTGGGGCCAACGTCCTGACTTTC.